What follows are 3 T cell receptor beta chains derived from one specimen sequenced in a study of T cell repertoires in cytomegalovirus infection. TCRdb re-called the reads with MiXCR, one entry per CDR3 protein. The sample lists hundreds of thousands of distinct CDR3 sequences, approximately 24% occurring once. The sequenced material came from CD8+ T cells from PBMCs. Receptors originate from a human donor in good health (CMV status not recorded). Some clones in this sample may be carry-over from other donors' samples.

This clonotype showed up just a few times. The chain's CDR3 is CSASGGGTEDTQYF. The CDR3, as DNA: TGCAGTGCTAGCGGGGGGGGTACGGAAGATACGCAGTATTTT. The rearrangement joins TRBV20-1 to TRBJ2-3; 8 bases agree with TRBD2. The CDR3 extends over 14 amino acids. The V segment lost 3 bases and the J segment 5 bases; nucleotides outside the gene matches: 7. Per germline, CDR1 DFQATT and CDR2 SNEGSKA (reference sequence).

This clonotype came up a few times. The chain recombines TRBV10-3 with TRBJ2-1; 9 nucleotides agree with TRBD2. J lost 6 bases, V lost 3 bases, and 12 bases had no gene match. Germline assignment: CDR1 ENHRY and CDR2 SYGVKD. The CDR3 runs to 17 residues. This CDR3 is CAISDPVASGDFNEQFF. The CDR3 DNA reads TGTGCCATCAGTGATCCCGTGGCTAGCGGGGACTTCAATGAGCAGTTCTTC.

CDR3 in amino acids: CASTLRGGNEQFF. The CDR3 DNA is TGTGCCAGCACTCTTAGGGGGGGGAATGAGCAGTTCTTC. This sequence joins TRBV12-3 or TRBV12-4 and TRBJ2-1, with a possible D match to TRBD2 (7 bases). The CDR3 is made up of 13 amino acids. V shed 7 bases and J shed 7 bases, with 14 bases lying between them.